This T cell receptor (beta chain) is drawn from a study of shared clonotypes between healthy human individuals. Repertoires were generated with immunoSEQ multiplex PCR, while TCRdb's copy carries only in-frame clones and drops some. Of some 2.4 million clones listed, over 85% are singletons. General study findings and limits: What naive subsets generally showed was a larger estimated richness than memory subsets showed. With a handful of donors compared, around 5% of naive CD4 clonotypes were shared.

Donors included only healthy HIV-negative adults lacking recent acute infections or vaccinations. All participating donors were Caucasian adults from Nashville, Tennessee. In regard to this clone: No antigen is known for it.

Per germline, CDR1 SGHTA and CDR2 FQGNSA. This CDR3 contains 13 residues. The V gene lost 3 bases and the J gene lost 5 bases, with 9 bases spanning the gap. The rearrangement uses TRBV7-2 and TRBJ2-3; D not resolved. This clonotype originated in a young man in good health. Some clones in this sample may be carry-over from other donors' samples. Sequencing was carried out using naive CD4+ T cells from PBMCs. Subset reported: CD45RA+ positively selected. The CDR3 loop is CASSFSTLDTQYF. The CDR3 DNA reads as TGTGCCAGCAGCTTCTCCACGCTAGATACGCAGTATTTT.